This T cell receptor (beta chain) was observed in a study of cytomegalovirus exposure and HLA in healthy donors (TCRdb year 2017). For the study in its entirety: An earlier analysis of 587 of the donors reported around 280 Gb of sequence data and 95 million to 130 million unique TCR beta sequences obtained from approximately 180 million T cells. The study used immunosequencing to profile the T cell repertoires of several hundred subjects and linked those repertoires to cytomegalovirus serostatus. On average, around 200,000 unique TCR beta nucleotide sequences were sequenced per donor among a few hundred genotyped donors of the cohort, with roughly 19% of those sequences being non-productive. The study aimed to test whether cataloging public T cell receptors could reveal signatures of past pathogen exposure. To predict cytomegalovirus infection status, the study combined high-throughput TCR immunosequencing, statistical association of individual TCRs with disease status, and machine learning. Donor age, sex, ethnicity and CMV serostatus were compiled together with the repertoire data. The genetic ancestry cluster associated with self-reported Caucasian donors included around four fifths of the 398 genotyped donors. All discovery cohort repertoires had been generated using a single sequencing platform. Besides the first cohort of under 700 subjects, a separate validation cohort made up of over a hundred different subjects was used. To decide whether each TCR beta V gene segment behaved as functional or pseudogenic, an earlier analysis of nearly 600 of the donors relied on high-throughput TCR beta sequencing. In a later genetic analysis, genome-wide SNP genotypes for about 55% of the roughly 700 donors were used, and that subset was treated as a discovery cohort. An early release covering approximately 600 HLA-typed donors comprised roughly 300 gigabases of sequencing data and around 86 million unique TCR sequences. About five DR-DQ haplotypes were handled as single units for association and clustering, since linkage in the cohort was strong. Both class I and class II loci were covered by HLA typing, at four-digit resolution. A later analysis re-examined previously published TCR beta repertoires from more than 650 donors and added high-resolution HLA genotyping to investigate patterns of TCR occurrence. Rather than drawing on any new phenotypic data, the later analysis identified candidate immune exposures from TCR beta sequences and the way those sequences occurred across donors. The number of typed donors differed by locus: roughly 620-640 for A, B, C, DRB1 and DQB1; 522 for DQA1; fewer than 610 for DPA1; and about 450 for DPB1.

Library preparation used the immunoSEQ multiplex PCR assay. For the multiplex PCR, a mixture combining 60 forward primers for TCR Vbeta segments and 13 reverse primers for TCR Jbeta segments was used. Amplification of the CDR3 region of rearranged TCR beta genes was performed with a multiplex PCR assay on genomic DNA. The Illumina HiSeq System was used to sequence the amplified TCR beta libraries as 87-base-pair reads. Turning to the authors' computational methods: Across the roughly 600 repertoires, a later analysis counted 80 million or so unique TCR beta chains, roughly 11 million of which were shared by at least two donors. To remove PCR and sequencing errors, raw reads were error-corrected and collapsed into unique sequences using a nearest-neighbor algorithm that merged closely related sequences. CDR3 sequences were aligned to IMGT reference sequences to assign V, D and J gene segments. Each retained sequence needed at least a six-nucleotide match to both a V gene segment and a J gene segment. A rearrangement was called productive if the CDR3 had no stop codons and remained in frame with V and J, and every other rearrangement was called non-productive. Following IMGT convention, CDR3 was defined as the stretch from the second conserved V-encoded cysteine up to the conserved J-encoded phenylalanine. In an earlier analysis of approximately 590 of the donors, sequences lacking an unambiguous match to a single V gene segment were excluded. An earlier analysis of several hundred of the donors called V segments functional above 56.7% productive rearrangements and segregating when the between-donor standard deviation exceeded 5%. To diagnose cytomegalovirus status from the catalog of TCR beta chain sequences, a statistical classification framework was built. V and J gene assignment, in a later analysis, came from comparing TCR nucleotide sequences with IMGT/GENE-DB human TR gene sequences. Using the TCRdist pipeline, a later analysis assigned CDR3 sequences along with most-parsimonious VDJ recombination scenarios. In a later analysis, each TCR beta chain was defined by its CDR3 amino acid sequence together with its V-gene family, and reads without a unique V-gene family were excluded. To address suspected cross-contamination and a sequencing artifact, a later analysis removed 592 highly shared, low-generation-probability nucleotide sequences. A later analysis calculated a clonal expansion index for each public chain from normalized within-repertoire ranks of inferred template counts. A later analysis computed generation probabilities with a VDJ recombination model fitted to out-of-frame rearrangements, and checked the results against IGoR. In a later analysis, TCR-TCR, TCR-HLA and TCR-CMV co-occurrence was scored with hypergeometric tests, and a repertoire-size bias correction was applied to TCR pairs. In a later analysis, false discovery rates were estimated by permuting HLA or CMV assignments 20 times. A later analysis grouped co-occurring TCRs with DBSCAN, adding TCRdist sequence similarity when clustering within HLA-allele-positive subsets. Repertoires with fewer than 30,000 or more than 120,000 public chains were left out of co-occurrence clustering, as were four to six repertoires with anomalous nucleotide sharing. This immuneACCESS table, as held by TCRdb, lists in-frame sequences with V and J called but not all clones. Of the missing ones, under half trace to an unresolved V gene in checked studies; the others have no known cause. Clonal size and the V and J genes are those of that table, whereas D and trimming came from the DNA. Across this sample there are some 200,000 clones, with 81% seen only once. 2.2% of the sample belongs to the ten largest clones.

Concerning this clone itself: It has no known antigen specificity. There are no base qualities to consult, and no much larger clone falls within one base.

The cohort consisted of 650 to 700 healthy bone marrow donors. Cohort members were all nominally healthy when sampled, although unrecorded immune exposures were likely present. The donor was CMV seronegative and belonged to the group of around 350 seronegative cohort members. Every donor gave a peripheral blood sample, and the peripheral blood mononuclear cells from that sample were used for TCR beta sequencing. Genomic DNA was extracted from the blood cell samples with the Qiagen DNeasy Blood Extraction Kit. CDR1 is given as MNHEY and CDR2 as SMNVEV, both from the germline V gene (reference sequence). Taken from cysteine to phenylalanine, the CDR3 has 17 residues. Only CDR3 DNA remains: 51 bases, in frame from the first base. From V the trimming removes 4 bases and from J it removes 2 bases, while the gene matches leave 12 bases of the junction unaccounted for. The research as a whole found: Across donors, most TCR sequences were observed very rarely, whereas some public TCRs were present in many individuals. The 87-base-pair reads could not distinguish some IMGT-functional V segments, including TRBV6-2 and TRBV6-3, so those segments were excluded. The sequencing pipeline was judged likely to have produced a cluster of highly shared sequence variants as a technical artifact. Assigning TCR associations to individual alleles was difficult when HLA alleles, especially DR and DQ, strongly co-occurred. A later analysis reported that several top co-occurrence clusters appeared linked to parvovirus B19, influenza, CMV and Epstein-Barr virus. A later analysis associated some 17,000 TCR beta sequences with specific HLA alleles at a false discovery rate of 0.05. A total of around 150 TCR beta chains were listed by the study as associated with cytomegalovirus. Compared with the approximately 720-donor mean, donors in an Asian-associated ancestry cluster had fewer N-insertions in productive TCRs, according to a later genetic analysis. Correlated functional status among segregating V segments might reflect linkage disequilibrium, but an unknown experimental factor could not be ruled out. In an earlier analysis of some 540 of the donors, most TCR beta V segments appeared in productive rearrangements about 90% or about 30% of the time, broadly matching IMGT annotations. An association between a missense DCLRE1C variant and V-gene and J-gene trimming of TCR beta chains was found in a later genetic analysis and replicated in an independent cohort. In a later analysis, TCR association rates were found to vary across HLA loci, with the most associated TCRs seen for DRB1 alleles and the fewest for HLA-C alleles. Compared with equally common non-associated chains, HLA-associated TCR beta chains in a later analysis were more clonally expanded and had lower generation probabilities. For the cohort, immune exposure information was limited to CMV serostatus. Roughly uniform sequencing depth across donors was assumed in presence/absence analyses, although this assumption may not hold. In both the original and validation cohorts, the classifier was reported to diagnose cytomegalovirus status with high specificity and sensitivity. HLA typing was unavailable for some donors at each locus, so association tests used only the typed subset. A later analysis found that most CMV-associated TCR beta chains appeared HLA-restricted, with HLA associations seemingly driven largely by CMV exposure. About 17 rarely observed V segments, including chromosome 9 orphons, were excluded from the earlier analysis of about 610 of the donors because counts were too low. Three of the identified cytomegalovirus-associated TCR beta chains were confirmed in vitro to be specific for cytomegalovirus antigens. According to the authors, the approach could potentially be generalized to other disease states and immunological phenotypes. A further reported finding was that TCR beta sequences accurately predicted the HLA-A and HLA-B alleles for most subjects in the first cohort. This cohort had only TCR beta chains sequenced, and the lack of alpha or paired-chain data limited which features could be detected.

The specimen sequenced was PBMCs. This receptor was obtained from a woman aged 25 to 39 in good health and CMV-seronegative. The chain employs TRBV27 and TRBJ2-7, with 9 junctional bases fitting TRBD2. The CDR3 region reads CASSSYLLAGNPYEQYF. The sequenced DNA is TGTGCCAGCAGTTCATATCTCCTAGCGGGGAACCCCTACGAGCAGTACTTC.